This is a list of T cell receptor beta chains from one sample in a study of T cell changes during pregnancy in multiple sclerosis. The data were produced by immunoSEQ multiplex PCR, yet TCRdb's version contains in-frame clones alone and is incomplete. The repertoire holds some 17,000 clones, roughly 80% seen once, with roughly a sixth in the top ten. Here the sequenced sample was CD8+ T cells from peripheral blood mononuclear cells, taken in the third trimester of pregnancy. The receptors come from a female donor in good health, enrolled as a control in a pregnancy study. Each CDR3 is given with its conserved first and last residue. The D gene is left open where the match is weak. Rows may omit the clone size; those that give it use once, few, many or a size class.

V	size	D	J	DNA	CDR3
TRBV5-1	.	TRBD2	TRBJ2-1	TGCGCCAGCAGCGCTACTAGCGGGATCTACAATGAGCAGTTCTTC	CASSATSGIYNEQFF
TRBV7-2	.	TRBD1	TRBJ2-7	TGTGCCAGCAGCGCGGGACAGGGGGCGTACGAGCAGTACTTC	CASSAGQGAYEQYF
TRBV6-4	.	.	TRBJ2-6	TGTGCCAGCAGTGACTCGAGATCTGGGGCCAACGTCCTGACTTTC	CASSDSRSGANVLTF
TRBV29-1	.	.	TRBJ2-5	TGCAGCCTCATAGGGGGTGGGGAGACCCAGTACTTC	CSLIGGGETQYF
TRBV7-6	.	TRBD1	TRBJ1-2	TGTGCCAGCAGCCTACGGACAGGGTGGGACTATGGCTACACCTTC	CASSLRTGWDYGYTF
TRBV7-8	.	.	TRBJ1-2	TGTGCCAGCACCCGATTTCAGTCTGGCTACACCTTC	CASTRFQSGYTF
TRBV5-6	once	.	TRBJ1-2	TGTGCCAGCCACTCCCCGGTTTTCGATAACTATGGCTACACCTTC	CASHSPVFDNYGYTF
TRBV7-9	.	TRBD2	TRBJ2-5	TGTGCCAGCAGCGTCGGGACTAGCGGGGAGGTGGACCAAGAGACCCAGTACTTC	CASSVGTSGEVDQETQYF
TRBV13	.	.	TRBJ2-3	TGTGCCAGCAGCCCAGGGTCCCTCACAGATACGCAGTATTTT	CASSPGSLTDTQYF
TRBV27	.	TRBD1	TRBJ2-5	TGTGCCAGCAGTTCGGGACAGGGGGGCACCCAGTACTTC	CASSSGQGGTQYF
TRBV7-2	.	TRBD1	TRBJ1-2	TGTGCCAGCAGCTCAGGGACAGGGGTTGTCTATGGCTACACCTTC	CASSSGTGVVYGYTF
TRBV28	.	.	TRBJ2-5	TGTGCCTCAGCCCGAGGAGTGTACCAAGAGACCCAGTACTTC	CASARGVYQETQYF
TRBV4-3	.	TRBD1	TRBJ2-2	TGCGCCAGCAGCCAGCTTATCGGACAGGGGAAAGCGCAAGAGGACACCGGGGAGCTGTTTTTT	CASSQLIGQGKAQEDTGELFF
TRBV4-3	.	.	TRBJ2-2	TGCGCCAGCAGCCAAGGGGTTAGCCTTAACACCGGGGAGCTGTTTTTT	CASSQGVSLNTGELFF
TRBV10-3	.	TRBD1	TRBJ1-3	TGTGCCACCGAAGACAGGGGGCGAAGTGGAAACACCATATATTTT	CATEDRGRSGNTIYF
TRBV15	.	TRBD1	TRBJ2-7	TGTGCCACCAGCAGCGCCGGGACAGCTTCGTACGAGCAGTACTTC	CATSSAGTASYEQYF
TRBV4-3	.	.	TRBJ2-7	TGCGCCAGCAGCCAAGGCGGGAAGACCTACGAGCAGTACTTC	CASSQGGKTYEQYF
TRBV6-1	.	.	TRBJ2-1	TGTGCCAGCGAGGACAGAGAGAACAATGAGCAGTTCTTC	CASEDRENNEQFF
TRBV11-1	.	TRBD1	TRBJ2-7	TGTGCCAGCAGCTTCGGGACAGGTGCCTACGAGCAGTACTTC	CASSFGTGAYEQYF
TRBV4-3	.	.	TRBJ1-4	TGCGCCAGCAGCCAAGATTGGGGAGGGACTAATGAAAAACTGTTTTTT	CASSQDWGGTNEKLFF
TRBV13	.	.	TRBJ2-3	TGTGCCAGCAGCACACAGCGGGAACAGGGTACGCAGTATTTT	CASSTQREQGTQYF
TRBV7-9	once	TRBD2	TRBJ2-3	TGTGCCAGCACCACCACCATAGCGGGAGGGCCGAATACGCAGTATTTT	CASTTTIAGGPNTQYF
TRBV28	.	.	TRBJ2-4	TGTGCCAGCTGTTGGGGACACGCCAAAAACATTCAGTACTTC	CASCWGHAKNIQYF
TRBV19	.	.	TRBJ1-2	TGTGCCAGTAGCGATCACTCCACAGGGATCTATGGCTACACCTTC	CASSDHSTGIYGYTF
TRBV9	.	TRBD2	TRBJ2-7	TGTGCCAGCAGCGGGAGCCCTCGGACTAGCGGGGGGGCTCTATACGAGCAGTACTTC	CASSGSPRTSGGALYEQYF
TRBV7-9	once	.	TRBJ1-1	TGTGCCAGCAGCTTTCCCAGCACTGAAGCTTTCTTT	CASSFPSTEAFF
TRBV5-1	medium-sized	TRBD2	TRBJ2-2	TGCGCCAGCAAAGAGCCTAGCGGGATTACCGGGGAGCTGTTTTTT	CASKEPSGITGELFF
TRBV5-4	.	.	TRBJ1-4	TGTGCCAGCAGCTTAGCCGATGAAAAACTGTTTTTT	CASSLADEKLFF
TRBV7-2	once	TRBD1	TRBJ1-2	TGTGCCAGCAGCCTCACAGTCCAGCAGGGGGATGGCTACACCTTC	CASSLTVQQGDGYTF
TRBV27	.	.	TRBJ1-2	TGTGCCAGCAGTTGGGAGGGAGCGGGGGAAGATGGCTACACCTTC	CASSWEGAGEDGYTF
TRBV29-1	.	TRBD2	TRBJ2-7	TGCAGCGTTGGAACTAGCGGGAGTATGGACGAGCAGTACTTC	CSVGTSGSMDEQYF
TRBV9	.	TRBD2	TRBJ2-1	TGTGCCAGCAGCCGCAACCTAGCGGGGGGGCACAATGAGCAGTTCTTC	CASSRNLAGGHNEQFF
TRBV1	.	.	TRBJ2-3	TGCACCAGCAGCCACCCCCGGGCGGGGGGGCCACCCTGCACAGATACGCAGTATTTT	CTSSHPRAGGPPCTDTQYF
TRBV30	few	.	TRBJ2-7	TGTGCCTGGAGAGGGGGCTACGAGCAGTACTTC	CAWRGGYEQYF
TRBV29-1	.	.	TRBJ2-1	TGCAGCGTTGAACCTTACAGGGCGGGTGAGCAGTTCTTC	CSVEPYRAGEQFF
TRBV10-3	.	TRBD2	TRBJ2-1	TGTGCCACTCAGCCTCAGCGGGGGGGCTCCTACAATGAGCAGTTCTTC	CATQPQRGGSYNEQFF
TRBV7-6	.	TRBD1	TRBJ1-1	TGTGCCAGCAGCTTAGTCTTGACAGGGGCGCGGAACACTGAAGCTTTCTTT	CASSLVLTGARNTEAFF
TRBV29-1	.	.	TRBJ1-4	TGCACCGCCCAGGGCAGCGAACTGTTTTTT	CTAQGSELFF
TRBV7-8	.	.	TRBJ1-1	TGTGCCAGCAGCTCCGACCCCAGACAGGCAGGTTGGAACACTGAAGCTTTCTTT	CASSSDPRQAGWNTEAFF